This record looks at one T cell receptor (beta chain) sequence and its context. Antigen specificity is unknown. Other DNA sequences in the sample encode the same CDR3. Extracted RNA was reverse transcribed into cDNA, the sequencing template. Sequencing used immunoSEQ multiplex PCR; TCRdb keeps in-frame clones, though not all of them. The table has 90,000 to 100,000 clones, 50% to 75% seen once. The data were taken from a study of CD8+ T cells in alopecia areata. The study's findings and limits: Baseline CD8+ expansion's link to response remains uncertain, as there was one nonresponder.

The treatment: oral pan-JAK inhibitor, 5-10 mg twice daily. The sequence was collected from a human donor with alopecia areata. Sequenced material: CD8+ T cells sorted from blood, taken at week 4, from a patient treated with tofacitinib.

This chain's CDR3 is CASSIGGNEQFF. CDR3 bases: TGTGCCAGTAGTATAGGAGGCAATGAGCAGTTCTTC. The chain employs TRBV19 and TRBJ2-1; D gene ambiguous. This CDR3 is built from 12 residues. CDR1 is LNHDA and CDR2 is SQIVND in the germline V gene (reference sequence). The V gene lost 1 base and the J gene lost 6 bases, with 4 bases spanning the gap.